The 23 T cell receptor beta chains given below trace back to one sample, sequenced in a study of T cells in placental villitis. The libraries were made with immunoSEQ v4. Repertoires were generated with immunoSEQ multiplex PCR, while TCRdb's copy carries only in-frame clones and drops some. This table holds 500 to 600 clones, just over 95% found once. Sequenced: placental tissue containing maternal and fetal cells. These receptors all come from a human donor in good health; the placental T cells may come from both mother and fetus.

The V call is TRBV19, the J call TRBJ2-7; weak D call: TRBD1 (5 bases). The ends were cut back, 6 bases at V and 1 base at J, with 13 bases in the middle. Per germline, CDR1 LNHDA and CDR2 SQIVND (reference sequence). CDR3 length: 14 amino acids. The CDR3 DNA reads TGTGCCAGTAGAGAGGACCCAGGGTCCTACGAGCAGTACGTC. Translated: CASREDPGSYEQYV.

V is TRBV7-9 and J is TRBJ2-1; a possible D gene is TRBD1 (6 bases). V lost 5 bases, J lost 2 bases, and 13 bases lay in between. CDR3 length: 15 residues. Germline V gene lookup returns CDR1 SEHNR and CDR2 FQNEAQ (reference sequence). The CDR3 reads CASSPYREPYNEQFF. CDR3 in DNA: TGTGCCAGCAGCCCGTACAGGGAACCCTACAATGAGCAGTTCTTC.

V gene TRBV3-1 (or the pseudogene TRBV3-2) combines with J gene TRBJ2-3; 14 bases match TRBD2. The V gene's germline CDR1 is LGHDT and CDR2 YNNKEL (reference sequence). The J segment lost 1 base and the V segment lost 1 base, leaving 4 bases of the junction unmatched. CDR3 length: 18 residues. CDR3: CASSQGLAGGRGTDTQYF. CDR3 DNA sequence: TGTGCCAGCAGCCAAGGACTAGCGGGGGGGCGGGGCACAGATACGCAGTATTTT.

The chain carries TRBV25-1 and TRBJ1-1; TRBD1 matches 7 bases. V gave up 5 bases and J gave up 0 bases; unmatched junction bases: 6. Germline CDR1 reads MGHDK; CDR2 reads SYGVNS. The CDR3 is 15 residues long. CDR3 coding DNA: TGTGCCAGCAGTCCCACGACAGGGTTGAACACTGAAGCTTTCTTT. This sequence encodes CASSPTTGLNTEAFF.

The chain links TRBV6-5 to TRBJ2-5; D possibly matches TRBD1 or TRBD2 (5 bases each). The germline V gene encodes CDR1 MNHEY and CDR2 SVGAGI. This CDR3 spans 14 amino acids. With 7 bases removed from V and 2 bases from J, the gap between germline ends came to 14 bases. CDR3 coding DNA: TGTGCCAGCACTACCTGGGACCCGCAAGAGACCCAGTACTTC. Translating it yields CASTTWDPQETQYF.

The chain combines TRBV30 with TRBJ1-2, with D tentatively TRBD1 (5 bases). V gave up 2 bases and J gave up 3 bases, with 7 bases separating them. Germline CDR1 and CDR2: GTSNPN and SVGIG (reference sequence). The CDR3 has 12 residues. The CDR3 nucleotides read TGTGCCTGGAGTACGGGACACTATGGCTACACCTTC. This codes for CAWSTGHYGYTF.

V and J are TRBV5-4 and TRBJ1-5, with unresolved D. V shed 0 bases and J shed 0 bases, with 1 base lying between them. The CDR3 has 13 amino acids. Germline values: CDR1 SGHNT, CDR2 YYREEE (reference sequence). DNA for the CDR3: TGTGCCAGCAGCTTGGGTAGCAATCAGCCCCAGCATTTT. It encodes CASSLGSNQPQHF. The variable domain in full, completed from reference TRBV5-4 and TRBJ1-5, reads ETGVTQSPTHLIKTRGQQVTLRCSSQSGHNTVSWYQQALGQGPQFIFQYYREEENGRGNFPPRFSGLQFPNYSSELNVNALELDDSALYLCASSLGSNQPQHFGDGTRLSIL.

This clone was seen only once. The chain uses TRBV7-2 and TRBJ2-1; tentatively, D is TRBD1 or TRBD2 (5 bases each). V gave up 6 bases and J gave up 8 bases, with 20 bases separating them. The CDR3 has 15 residues. Germline V lookup: CDR1 SGHTA, CDR2 FQGNSA. Written as DNA, the CDR3 is TGTGCCAGCAGTATCGGGACCAGCGATTTGTATGAGCAGTTCTTC. It specifies CASSIGTSDLYEQFF.

This clone was counted once. The rearrangement uses TRBV5-1 and TRBJ2-1; TRBD2 matches 8 bases. The CDR3 contains 13 residues. The trim removed 1 base at V and 10 bases at J, leaving 4 bases unmatched. Per germline, CDR1 SGHRS and CDR2 YFSETQ. CDR3 sequence: CASSLTTSGEQFF. In nucleotides, the CDR3 is TGCGCCAGCAGCTTGACCACTAGCGGAGAGCAGTTCTTC. The full variable domain, with the rest looked up from reference TRBV5-1 and TRBJ2-1, is KAGVTQTPRYLIKTRGQQVTLSCSPISGHRSVSWYQQTPGQGLQFLFEYFSETQRNKGNFPGRFSGRQFSNSRSEMNVSTLELGDSALYLCASSLTTSGEQFFGPGTRLTVL.

This chain connects TRBV7-8 to TRBJ1-4, with D uncertain. This CDR3 region has 12 residues. V dropped 1 base and J dropped 7 bases, with 4 bases sitting between them. CDR1 is SGHVS and CDR2 is FQNEAQ in the germline V gene. The CDR3 DNA sequence: TGTGCCAGCAGCTTAGGGGGTGAAAAACTGTTTTTT. Its protein product is CASSLGGEKLFF.

The chain carries TRBV19 and TRBJ1-3; no firm D call. CDR1 is LNHDA and CDR2 is SQIVND in the germline V gene (reference sequence). CDR3 length equals 14 residues. The ends were cut back, 3 bases at V and 0 bases at J, with 6 bases in the middle. This chain's CDR3 is CASSIGYSGNTIYF. CDR3 nucleotides: TGTGCCAGTAGTATTGGATACTCTGGAAACACCATATATTTT. The variable domain in full, with the rest retrieved from reference TRBV19 and TRBJ1-3, is DGGITQSPKYLFRKEGQNVTLSCEQNLNHDAMYWYRQDPGQGLRLIYYSQIVNDFQKGDIAEGYSVSREKKESFPLTVTSAQKNPTAFYLCASSIGYSGNTIYFGEGSWLTVV.

This chain uses TRBV5-1 with TRBJ1-1; D may be TRBD1 (5 bases). CDR3 length: 16 residues. The germline CDR1 and CDR2 sequences are SGHRS and YFSETQ. The germline V and J ends were trimmed by 5 bases and 0 bases, with 17 bases remaining between them. For the CDR3, the DNA is TGCGCCAGCAGGGGACTCCGAGGCATATTGAACACTGAAGCTTTCTTT. Translation gives CASRGLRGILNTEAFF. Complete variable domain (other parts from reference TRBV5-1 and TRBJ1-1): KAGVTQTPRYLIKTRGQQVTLSCSPISGHRSVSWYQQTPGQGLQFLFEYFSETQRNKGNFPGRFSGRQFSNSRSEMNVSTLELGDSALYLCASRGLRGILNTEAFFGQGTRLTVV.

This chain joins TRBV15 and TRBJ2-7; D is unresolved. The germline V gene encodes CDR1 LNHNV and CDR2 YYDKDF (reference sequence). The CDR3 totals 13 residues. V was clipped by 5 bases and J by 3 bases, with 11 bases between them. This CDR3 is CATSEFKGYEQYF. The CDR3 coding sequence is TGTGCCACCAGCGAATTCAAGGGCTACGAGCAGTACTTC.

This chain links TRBV27 with TRBJ1-5; a possible D gene is TRBD1 (6 bases). V lost 1 base, J lost 0 bases, and 7 bases lay in between. Germline V gives CDR1 MNHEY, CDR2 SMNVEV (reference sequence). CDR3 length: 15 residues. The CDR3 DNA is TGTGCCAGCAGTTTATGGGGGCATAGCAATCAGCCCCAGCATTTT. This translates into CASSLWGHSNQPQHF.

The V call is TRBV20-1, the J call TRBJ2-5; D might be TRBD1 or TRBD2, each matching 6 bases. V shed 3 bases and J shed 5 bases, with 10 bases lying between them. Looked up from germline, CDR1 is DFQATT and CDR2 is SNEGSKA (reference sequence). This CDR3 has 12 amino acids. CDR3: CSASEGGETQYF. The CDR3 region has the DNA TGCAGTGCTAGTGAGGGGGGCGAGACCCAGTACTTC.

This clone appeared once. This chain joins TRBV29-1 and TRBJ2-3, with 11 positions matching TRBD2. V gave up 6 bases and J gave up 8 bases; unmatched junction bases: 7. The CDR3 spans 13 residues. CDR1 SQVTM and CDR2 ANQGSEA come from the germline V gene. The CDR3 nucleotides read TGCAGCGTCATTAGGACTAGCGGGTTTACGCAGTATTTT. It translates to CSVIRTSGFTQYF.

The chain combines TRBV10-3 with TRBJ2-1; TRBD2 matches 12 bases. Germline V gene sequence: CDR1 ENHRY, CDR2 SYGVKD. The CDR3 is 15 residues long. V gave up 4 bases and J gave up 2 bases; unmatched junction bases: 0. CDR3 coding DNA: TGTGCCATCAGTGCTAGCGGGGGGGCCTACAATGAGCAGTTCTTC. It codes for CAISASGGAYNEQFF.

The rearrangement joins TRBV28 to TRBJ2-1; 9 nucleotides match TRBD2. There are 15 residues in the CDR3. Per germline, CDR1 MDHEN and CDR2 SYDVKM. V dropped 3 bases and J dropped 13; count of bases not matched to a gene: 13. CDR3 sequence: CASSFRGLASEAQFF. CDR3 in DNA: TGTGCCAGCAGTTTTAGAGGACTAGCGTCAGAGGCTCAGTTCTTC. Full variable domain (remainder filled in from reference TRBV28 and TRBJ2-1): DVKVTQSSRYLVKRTGEKVFLECVQDMDHENMFWYRQDPGLGLRLIYFSYDVKMKEKGDIPEGYSVSREKKERFSLILESASTNQTSMYLCASSFRGLASEAQFFGPGTRLTVL.

The J gene is TRBJ2-3, the V gene TRBV30; perhaps D is TRBD1 or TRBD2 (7 bases each). Trimming took 5 bases from V and 3 from J, leaving 18 bases between them. Germline lookup yields CDR1 GTSNPN and CDR2 SVGIG (reference sequence). This CDR3 region has 15 residues. For the CDR3, the DNA is TGTGCCTGGGCTTCTCAGGGGGGGTGGACAGATACGCAGTATTTT. It codes for CAWASQGGWTDTQYF.

In this sample, this clone turned up once. The chain couples TRBV9 to TRBJ1-3; 7 bases line up with TRBD1. V trimming: 0 bases; J trimming: 0 bases; junction bases outside the gene matches: 6. Germline assignment: CDR1 SGDLS and CDR2 YYNGEE. The CDR3 sequence is 17 residues long. In nucleotides, the CDR3 is TGTGCCAGCAGCGTAGCTACAGGGGCCGGCTCTGGAAACACCATATATTTT. As protein: CASSVATGAGSGNTIYF.

The chain recombines TRBV5-6 with TRBJ2-3; D possibly corresponds to TRBD1 (6 bases). Germline V gene lookup returns CDR1 SGHDT and CDR2 YYEEEE. Trimming pared 4 bases from V and 2 bases from J, leaving 11 bases between. This CDR3 is 14 amino acids long. DNA for the CDR3: TGTGCCAGCAGCGAGGACAGATCCACAGATACGCAGTATTTT. It encodes CASSEDRSTDTQYF.

To note about this clone: One end of the junction does not line up with germline, which may come from a read error. The J gene is TRBJ1-2, the V gene TRBV27; D is unresolved. Germline V gives CDR1 MNHEY, CDR2 SMNVEV (reference sequence). This CDR3 comprises 13 residues. CDR3 sequence: CAAGRHPNYGYTF. The CDR3 DNA reads TGTGCCGCCGGCAGGCATCCTAATTATGGCTACACCTTC.

This chain connects TRBV4-1 to TRBJ1-2; D remains ambiguous. CDR1 MGHRA and CDR2 YSYEKL come from the germline V gene. The CDR3 length is 14 residues. Trimming stripped 1 base from V and 3 bases from J, with 9 bases between. CDR3 nucleotides: TGCGCCAGCAGCCAAGTTCCCGGGGACTATGGCTACACCTTC. Translated, it gives CASSQVPGDYGYTF.